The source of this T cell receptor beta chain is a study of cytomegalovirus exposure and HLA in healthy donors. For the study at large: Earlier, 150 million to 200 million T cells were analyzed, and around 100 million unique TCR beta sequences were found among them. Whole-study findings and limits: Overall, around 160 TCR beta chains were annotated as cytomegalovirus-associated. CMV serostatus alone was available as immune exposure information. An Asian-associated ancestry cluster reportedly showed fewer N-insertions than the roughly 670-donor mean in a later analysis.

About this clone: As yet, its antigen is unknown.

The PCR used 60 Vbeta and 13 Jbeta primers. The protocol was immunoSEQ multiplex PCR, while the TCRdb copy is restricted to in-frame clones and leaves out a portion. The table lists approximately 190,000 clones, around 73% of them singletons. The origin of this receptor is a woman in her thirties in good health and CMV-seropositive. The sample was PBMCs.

The CDR3: CASSPQQGRGETQYF. CDR3 DNA sequence: TGTGCCAGCAGCCCTCAACAGGGAAGAGGGGAGACCCAGTACTTC. The genes are TRBV11-2 and TRBJ2-5; TRBD1 might be the D (6 bases). The CDR3 length is 15 residues. The germline V gene encodes CDR1 SGHAT and CDR2 FQNNGV. Trimming cost V 5 bases and J 5 bases, with 18 bases left between them.